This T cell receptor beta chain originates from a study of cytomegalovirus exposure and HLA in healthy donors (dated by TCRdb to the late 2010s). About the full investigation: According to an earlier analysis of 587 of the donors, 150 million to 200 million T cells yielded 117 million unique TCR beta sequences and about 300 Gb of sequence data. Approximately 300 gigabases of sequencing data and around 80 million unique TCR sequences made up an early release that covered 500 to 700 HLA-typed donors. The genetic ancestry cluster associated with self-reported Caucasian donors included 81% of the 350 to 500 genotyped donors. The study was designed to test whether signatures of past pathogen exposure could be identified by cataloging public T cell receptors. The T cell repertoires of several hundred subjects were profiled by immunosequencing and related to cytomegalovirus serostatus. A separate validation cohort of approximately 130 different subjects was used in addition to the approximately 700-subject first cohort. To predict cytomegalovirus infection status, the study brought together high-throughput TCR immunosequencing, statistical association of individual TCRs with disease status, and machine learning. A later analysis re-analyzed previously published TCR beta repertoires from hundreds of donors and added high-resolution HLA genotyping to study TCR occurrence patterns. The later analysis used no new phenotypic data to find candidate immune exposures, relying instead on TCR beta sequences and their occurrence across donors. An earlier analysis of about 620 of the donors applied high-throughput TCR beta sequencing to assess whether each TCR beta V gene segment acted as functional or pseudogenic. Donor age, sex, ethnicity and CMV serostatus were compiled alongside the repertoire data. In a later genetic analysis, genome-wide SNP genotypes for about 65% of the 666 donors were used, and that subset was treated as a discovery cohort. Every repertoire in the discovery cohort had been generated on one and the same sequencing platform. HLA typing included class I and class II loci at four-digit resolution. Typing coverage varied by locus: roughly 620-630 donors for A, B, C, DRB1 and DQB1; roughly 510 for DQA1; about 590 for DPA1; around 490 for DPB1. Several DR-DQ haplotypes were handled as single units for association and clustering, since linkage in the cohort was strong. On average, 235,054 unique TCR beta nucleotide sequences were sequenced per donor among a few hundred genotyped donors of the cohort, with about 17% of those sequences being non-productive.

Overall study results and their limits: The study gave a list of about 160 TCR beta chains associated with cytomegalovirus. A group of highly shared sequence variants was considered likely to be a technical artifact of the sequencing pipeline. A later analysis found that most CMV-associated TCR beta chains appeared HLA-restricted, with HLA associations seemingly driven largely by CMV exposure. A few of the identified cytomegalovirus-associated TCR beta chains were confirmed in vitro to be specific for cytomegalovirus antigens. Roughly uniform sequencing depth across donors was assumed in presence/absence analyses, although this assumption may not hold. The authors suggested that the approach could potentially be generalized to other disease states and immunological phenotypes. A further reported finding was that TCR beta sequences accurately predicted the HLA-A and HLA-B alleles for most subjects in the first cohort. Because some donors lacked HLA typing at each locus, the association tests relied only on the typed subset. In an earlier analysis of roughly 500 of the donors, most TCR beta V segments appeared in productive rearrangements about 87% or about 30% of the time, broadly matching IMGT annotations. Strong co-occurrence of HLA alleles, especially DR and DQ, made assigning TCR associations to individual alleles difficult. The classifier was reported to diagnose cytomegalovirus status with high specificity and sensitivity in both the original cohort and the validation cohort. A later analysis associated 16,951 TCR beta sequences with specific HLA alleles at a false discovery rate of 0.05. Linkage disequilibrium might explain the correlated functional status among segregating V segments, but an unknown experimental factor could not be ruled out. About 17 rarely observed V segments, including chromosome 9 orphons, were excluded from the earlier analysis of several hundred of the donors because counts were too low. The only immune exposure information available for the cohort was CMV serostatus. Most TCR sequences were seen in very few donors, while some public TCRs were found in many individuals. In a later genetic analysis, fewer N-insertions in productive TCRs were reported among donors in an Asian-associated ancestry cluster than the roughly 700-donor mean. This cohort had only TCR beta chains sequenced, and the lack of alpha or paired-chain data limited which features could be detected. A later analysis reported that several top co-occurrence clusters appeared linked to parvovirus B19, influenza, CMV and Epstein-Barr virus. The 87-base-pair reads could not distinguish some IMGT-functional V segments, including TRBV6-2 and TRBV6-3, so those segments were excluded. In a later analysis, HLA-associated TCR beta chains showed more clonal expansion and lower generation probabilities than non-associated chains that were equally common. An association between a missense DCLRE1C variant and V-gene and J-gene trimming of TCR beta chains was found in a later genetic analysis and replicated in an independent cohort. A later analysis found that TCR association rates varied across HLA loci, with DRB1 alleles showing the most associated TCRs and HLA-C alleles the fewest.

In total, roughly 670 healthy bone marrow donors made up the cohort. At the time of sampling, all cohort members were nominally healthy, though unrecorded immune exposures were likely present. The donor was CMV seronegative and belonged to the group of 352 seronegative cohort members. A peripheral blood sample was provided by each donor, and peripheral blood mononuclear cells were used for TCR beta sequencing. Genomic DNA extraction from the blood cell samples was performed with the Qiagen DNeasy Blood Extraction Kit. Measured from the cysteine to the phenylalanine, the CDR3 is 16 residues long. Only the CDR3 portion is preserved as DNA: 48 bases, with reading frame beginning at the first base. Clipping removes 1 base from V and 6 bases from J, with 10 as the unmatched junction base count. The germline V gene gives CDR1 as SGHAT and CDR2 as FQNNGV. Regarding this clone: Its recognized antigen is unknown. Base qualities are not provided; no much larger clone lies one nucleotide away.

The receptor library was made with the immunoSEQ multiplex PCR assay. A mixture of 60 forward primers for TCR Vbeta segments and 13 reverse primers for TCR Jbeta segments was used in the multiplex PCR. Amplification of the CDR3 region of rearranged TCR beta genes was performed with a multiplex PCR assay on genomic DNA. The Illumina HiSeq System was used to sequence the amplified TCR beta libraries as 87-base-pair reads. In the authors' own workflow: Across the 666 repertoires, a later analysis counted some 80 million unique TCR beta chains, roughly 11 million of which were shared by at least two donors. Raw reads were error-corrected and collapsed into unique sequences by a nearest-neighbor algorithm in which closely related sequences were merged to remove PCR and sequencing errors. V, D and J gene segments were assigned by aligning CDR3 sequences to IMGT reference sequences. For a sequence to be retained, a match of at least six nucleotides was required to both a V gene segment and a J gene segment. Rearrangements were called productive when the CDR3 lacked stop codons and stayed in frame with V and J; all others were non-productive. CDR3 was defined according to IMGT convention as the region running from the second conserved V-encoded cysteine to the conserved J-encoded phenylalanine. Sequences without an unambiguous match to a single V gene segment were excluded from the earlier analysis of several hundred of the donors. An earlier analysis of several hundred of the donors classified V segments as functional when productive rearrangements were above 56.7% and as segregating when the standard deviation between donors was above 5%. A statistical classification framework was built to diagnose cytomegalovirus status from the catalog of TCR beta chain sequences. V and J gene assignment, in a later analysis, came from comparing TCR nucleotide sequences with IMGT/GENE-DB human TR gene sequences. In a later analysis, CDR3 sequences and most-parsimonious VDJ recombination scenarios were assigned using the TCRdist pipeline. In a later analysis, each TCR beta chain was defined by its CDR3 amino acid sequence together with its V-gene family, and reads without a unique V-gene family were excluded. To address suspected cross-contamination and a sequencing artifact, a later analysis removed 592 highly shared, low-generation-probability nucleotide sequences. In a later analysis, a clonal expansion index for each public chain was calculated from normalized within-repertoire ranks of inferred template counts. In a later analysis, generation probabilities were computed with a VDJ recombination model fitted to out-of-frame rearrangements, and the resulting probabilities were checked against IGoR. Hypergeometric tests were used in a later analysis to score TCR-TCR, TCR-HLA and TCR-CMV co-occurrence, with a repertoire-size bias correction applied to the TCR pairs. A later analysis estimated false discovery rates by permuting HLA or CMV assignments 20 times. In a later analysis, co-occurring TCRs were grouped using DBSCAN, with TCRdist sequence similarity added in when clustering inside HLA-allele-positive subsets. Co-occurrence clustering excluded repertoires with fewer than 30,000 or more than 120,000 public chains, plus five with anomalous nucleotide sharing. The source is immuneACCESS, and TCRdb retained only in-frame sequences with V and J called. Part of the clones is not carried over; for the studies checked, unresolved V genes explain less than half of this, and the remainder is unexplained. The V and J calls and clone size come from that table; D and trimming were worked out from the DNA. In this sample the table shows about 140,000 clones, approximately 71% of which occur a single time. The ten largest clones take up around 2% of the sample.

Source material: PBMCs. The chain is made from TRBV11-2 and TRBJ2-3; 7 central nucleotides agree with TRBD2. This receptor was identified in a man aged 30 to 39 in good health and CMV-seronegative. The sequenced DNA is TGTGCCAGCAGCTTAGGTCCAGCGGGGATAGGGGATACGCAGTATTTT. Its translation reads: CASSLGPAGIGDTQYF.